What follows are 26 T cell receptor beta chains derived from one specimen sequenced in a study of T cell responses to AZD1222 COVID-19 vaccine (dated by TCRdb to the early 2020s). The time point label on this specimen signifies: baseline before first vaccination. Library preparation used the immunoSEQ multiplex PCR assay. TCRdb stores this immuneACCESS table with in-frame sequences only. Part of the clones is absent; in the studies checked, under half of the shortfall reflects unresolved V genes, and no reason is known for the rest. The sample table contains roughly 100,000 clones; only one count was recorded for 85% to 95% of them. Jointly, the top ten make up about 5% of the sample. This specimen consisted of peripheral blood, obtained on day 0 of AZD1222 vaccination. These receptor sequences come from an adult in good health.

This chain links TRBV30 with TRBJ1-1; D gene uncertain. The germline CDR1 and CDR2 sequences are GTSNPN and SVGIG (reference sequence). The CDR3 consists of 14 residues. Deletions cut 1 base from V and 1 base from J, with 10 bases between. Here the CDR3 reads CAWSARRENTEAFF. The CDR3 bases are TGTGCCTGGAGTGCTCGACGGGAGAACACTGAAGCTTTCTTT.

J is TRBJ1-3 and V is TRBV9; 9 nucleotides agree with TRBD1. CDR1 is SGDLS, CDR2 YYNGEE, per germline. Germline trimming cut 0 bases from V and 0 bases from J; bases unmatched to any gene: 10. The CDR3 consists of 19 residues. CDR3 coding DNA: TGTGCCAGCAGCGTAGCTTGGGACAGGGATTTCGGCTCTGGAAACACCATATATTTT. Residues: CASSVAWDRDFGSGNTIYF.

The chain carries TRBV20-1 and TRBJ2-7; TRBD2 matches 14 bases. J gave up 6 bases and V 3 bases, and 7 bases lay outside the gene matches. The CDR3 loop spans 15 amino acids. CDR1 and CDR2 from the germline V gene are DFQATT and SNEGSKA (reference sequence). CDR3 loop: CSASEGLAGVREQYF. Here the CDR3 DNA reads TGCAGTGCTAGTGAGGGACTAGCGGGAGTTCGCGAGCAGTACTTC.

This sequence joins TRBV19 and TRBJ2-5; possible D gene TRBD1, 6 bases. CDR3 length equals 13 residues. Trimming took 3 bases from V and 5 from J, leaving 10 bases between them. Germline V gene lookup returns CDR1 LNHDA and CDR2 SQIVND (reference sequence). CDR3 nucleotides: TGTGCCAGTAGTATGGGACAATTGGAGACCCAGTACTTC. It encodes CASSMGQLETQYF.

CDR3 sequence: CASARPSRTDTQYF. CDR3 coding DNA: TGTGCCAGCGCCCGGCCAAGTAGGACAGATACGCAGTATTTT. The chain has TRBV28 and TRBJ2-3; D remains ambiguous. Germline V CDR1 and CDR2: MDHEN, SYDVKM. CDR3 size: 14 residues. Trimming removed 8 bases from V and 3 bases from J, with 15 bases in between. Together with reference TRBV28 and TRBJ2-3, the CDR3 gives the full variable domain: DVKVTQSSRYLVKRTGEKVFLECVQDMDHENMFWYRQDPGLGLRLIYFSYDVKMKEKGDIPEGYSVSREKKERFSLILESASTNQTSMYLCASARPSRTDTQYFGPGTRLTVL.

The chain links TRBV28 to TRBJ1-2; 9 bases align to TRBD1. V trimming: 5 bases; J trimming: 4 bases; junction bases outside the gene matches: 5. CDR3 length equals 14 residues. Germline values: CDR1 MDHEN, CDR2 SYDVKM. The CDR3 here is CASSPPGQGYGYTF. The CDR3 bases are TGTGCCAGCAGTCCACCGGGACAGGGCTATGGCTACACCTTC.

The rearrangement links TRBV27 to TRBJ1-1; a possible D gene is TRBD1 (5 bases). V was cut by 6 bases and J by 5 bases, with 19 bases left in between. The V gene's germline CDR1 is MNHEY and CDR2 SMNVEV (reference sequence). The CDR3 length is 15 residues. CDR3 DNA: TGTGCCAGCAGCCCCCCAGGAGGGGAAGGAACTGAAGCTTTCTTT. This sequence encodes CASSPPGGEGTEAFF.

This chain joins TRBV10-3 and TRBJ1-1; 7 bases match TRBD1. Trimming at V came to 5 bases and at J to 4 bases, leaving 7 bases not matched to a gene. The CDR3 spans 14 residues. CDR1 and CDR2 from the germline V gene are ENHRY and SYGVKD. The CDR3 sequence is CAISWDSTLTEAFF. The DNA for the CDR3 is TGTGCCATCAGTTGGGACAGTACACTCACTGAAGCTTTCTTT.

The chain employs TRBV7-2 and TRBJ2-1; 7 nucleotides line up with TRBD1. The germline V gene has CDR1 SGHTA and CDR2 FQGNSA. The length of the CDR3 is 11 residues. V was clipped by 6 bases and J by 11 bases; unmatched bases: 4. The CDR3 spells CASSRGQKQFF. The CDR3 DNA reads TGTGCCAGCAGTAGGGGGCAGAAGCAGTTCTTC.

The chain couples TRBV28 to TRBJ1-2; 10 bases fit TRBD1. The CDR3 covers 15 residues. J was trimmed by 2 bases and V by 6 bases; bases with no gene match: 6. CDR1 is MDHEN and CDR2 is SYDVKM in the germline V gene. In DNA, the CDR3 is TGTGCCAGCAGGGGACAGGGGTCTGGGAACTATGGCTACACCTTC. Translated: CASRGQGSGNYGYTF.

The CDR3 spells CATGGRGGLRYF. The CDR3, as DNA: TGTGCCACAGGGGGGAGGGGCGGGTTGAGGTATTTT. The chain recombines TRBV27 with TRBJ2-3; perhaps D is TRBD1 or TRBD2 (7 bases each). The CDR3 spans 12 residues. Germline CDR1 reads MNHEY; CDR2 reads SMNVEV (reference sequence). The ends were cut back, 10 bases at V and 14 bases at J, with 22 bases in the middle.

The chain links TRBV28 to TRBJ1-1; D might be TRBD1 (5 bases). The CDR3 has 14 residues. The germline V and J ends were trimmed by 5 bases and 1 base, with 11 bases remaining between them. Germline CDR1 and CDR2: MDHEN and SYDVKM. The DNA for the CDR3 is TGTGCCAGCAGTCCGGGACGGCAGAACACTGAAGCTTTCTTT. As protein: CASSPGRQNTEAFF.

The chain employs TRBV5-6 and TRBJ2-7; 8 bases map to TRBD1. This CDR3 has 14 amino acids. V was pared by 2 bases and J by 3 bases, with 4 bases of the junction left unmatched. Germline CDR1 reads SGHDT; CDR2 reads YYEEEE. CDR3 sequence (DNA): TGTGCCAGCAGCTTTGGCAGGGGGCTCTACGAGCAGTACTTC. It yields the protein CASSFGRGLYEQYF.

The chain carries TRBV5-1 and TRBJ2-3; no firm D call. The V end lost 4 bases, the J end lost 12 bases, and 15 bases lay between the germline ends. This CDR3 is built from 12 residues. Germline V lookup: CDR1 SGHRS, CDR2 YFSETQ. CDR3 DNA: TGCGCCAGCAGCCCGGGTGGGCAGGTCCAGTATTTT. This sequence encodes CASSPGGQVQYF.

The chain has TRBV6-5 and TRBJ1-1; D gene ambiguous. Germline CDR1 and CDR2: MNHEY and SVGAGI. Trimming removed 9 bases at V and 1 base at J, with 18 bases between. CDR3 length equals 15 residues. The CDR3 loop is CASLPSGLANTEAFF. The CDR3 DNA is TGTGCCAGTCTCCCCTCCGGACTCGCGAACACTGAAGCTTTCTTT.

This clone was found a few times. The J gene is TRBJ2-3, the V gene TRBV5-1; 7 bases line up with TRBD1. CDR1 SGHRS and CDR2 YFSETQ come from the germline V gene. The V and J ends lost 0 bases and 13 bases, in that order; junction bases with no gene match: 8. The CDR3 runs to 13 residues. CDR3 nucleotides: TGCGCCAGCAGCTTGGCCTCGGGTGGGACAGAGTATTTT. It translates to CASSLASGGTEYF.

This chain joins TRBV6-5 and TRBJ2-5; TRBD1 matches 9 bases. Germline lookup yields CDR1 MNHEY and CDR2 SVGAGI. The CDR3 runs 15 residues. J lost 5 bases, V lost 2 bases, and 6 bases had no gene match. The DNA for the CDR3 is TGTGCCAGCAGTTACGTGGGGACAGGGCGTGAGACCCAGTACTTC. As protein: CASSYVGTGRETQYF.

The chain employs TRBV11-2 and TRBJ2-1, with D perhaps TRBD2 (6 bases). The germline V gene has CDR1 SGHAT and CDR2 FQNNGV. This CDR3 is 15 amino acids long. With 5 bases removed from V and 0 bases from J, the gap between germline ends came to 11 bases. The CDR3 DNA sequence: TGTGCCAGCAGCATGGGCGGGGCCTCCTACAATGAGCAGTTCTTC. It encodes CASSMGGASYNEQFF.

The chain links TRBV27 to TRBJ2-7; 8 nucleotides match TRBD1. CDR1 and CDR2 (germline): MNHEY, SMNVEV (reference sequence). Trimming cost V 3 bases and J 4 bases; bases outside gene matches: 5. The CDR3 spans 14 residues. CDR3 amino acids: CASSFGQGGYEQYF. CDR3 nucleotides: TGTGCCAGCAGTTTTGGACAGGGTGGGTACGAGCAGTACTTC.

This clone occurred once. The gene calls are TRBV29-1 and TRBJ2-7, with D perhaps TRBD1 (6 bases). The CDR3 contains 13 residues. Germline CDR1 and CDR2: SQVTM and ANQGSEA. V was shortened by 7 bases and J by 3 bases, with 16 bases between the two germline ends. In DNA, the CDR3 is TGCAGCGCCGAAGGGCAGGGGAACTACGAGCAGTACTTC. It specifies CSAEGQGNYEQYF.

The chain is built from TRBV4-1 and TRBJ1-1; 11 bases agree with TRBD1. This CDR3 is 19 amino acids long. V shed 4 bases and J 3 bases; nucleotides not matched to a gene: 16. Germline CDR1 reads MGHRA; CDR2 reads YSYEKL. CDR3 sequence (DNA): TGCGCCAGCAGCCTTTACCCCAGCGGGACAGGGGGACCATACACTGAAGCTTTCTTT. Protein: CASSLYPSGTGGPYTEAFF.

This clone was detected only once. CDR3 residues: CASSYSPGAPQHF. The CDR3 DNA sequence: TGTGCCAGCAGTTACTCCCCTGGGGCGCCCCAGCATTTT. The chain links TRBV6-5 to TRBJ1-5, with D perhaps TRBD1 (5 bases). The CDR3 runs 13 residues. Trimming removed 0 bases at V and 9 bases at J, with 9 bases between. Germline V CDR1 and CDR2: MNHEY, SVGAGI.

This chain links TRBV11-2 with TRBJ2-7; TRBD2 is a possible D gene (5 bases). Trimming shortened V by 6 bases and J by 0 bases, and 12 bases separated the two germline ends. The germline V gene has CDR1 SGHAT and CDR2 FQNNGV. This CDR3 spans 14 amino acids. The CDR3 protein is CASSSDSSSYEQYF. The CDR3 nucleotides are TGTGCCAGCAGTTCGGACTCGAGCTCCTACGAGCAGTACTTC.

The V and J genes are TRBV11-3 and TRBJ1-1; D is unresolved. This CDR3 has 14 amino acids. Germline assignment: CDR1 SGHNT and CDR2 YENEEA. Trimming removed 6 bases at V and 2 bases at J, with 13 bases between. CDR3 sequence (DNA): TGTGCCAGCAGTCAATCCGGCATTAACACTGAAGCTTTCTTT. Its protein is CASSQSGINTEAFF. The full variable domain, its missing parts supplied by reference TRBV11-3 and TRBJ1-1, is EAGVVQSPRYKIIEKKQPVAFWCNPISGHNTLYWYLQNLGQGPELLIRYENEEAVDDSQLPKDRFSAERLKGVDSTLKIQPAELGDSAVYLCASSQSGINTEAFFGQGTRLTVV.

The chain combines TRBV2 with TRBJ2-2; 10 bases map to TRBD2. Germline CDR1 is SNHLY and CDR2 is FYNNEI. The length of the CDR3 is 16 residues. V lost 7 bases to trimming and J lost 5 bases; unmatched junction nucleotides: 10. CDR3 loop: CASTGLAAPGTGELFF. The CDR3 region has the DNA TGTGCCAGCACAGGACTAGCGGCCCCTGGAACCGGGGAGCTGTTTTTT.

V usage is TRBV7-9 and J usage is TRBJ1-3; D call uncertain. This CDR3 has 14 amino acids. Between the trimmed V and J ends, which lost 5 bases and 4 bases, there was a span of 12 bases. The germline gives CDR1 SEHNR, CDR2 FQNEAQ (reference sequence). The chain's CDR3 is CASSTLPGGNTIYF. The CDR3 coding sequence is TGTGCCAGCAGCACCCTGCCGGGGGGAAACACCATATATTTT. Full variable domain (missing parts from reference TRBV7-9 and TRBJ1-3): DTGVSQNPRHKITKRGQNVTFRCDPISEHNRLYWYRQTLGQGPEFLTYFQNEAQLEKSRLLSDRFSAERPKGSFSTLEIQRTEQGDSAMYLCASSTLPGGNTIYFGEGSWLTVV.